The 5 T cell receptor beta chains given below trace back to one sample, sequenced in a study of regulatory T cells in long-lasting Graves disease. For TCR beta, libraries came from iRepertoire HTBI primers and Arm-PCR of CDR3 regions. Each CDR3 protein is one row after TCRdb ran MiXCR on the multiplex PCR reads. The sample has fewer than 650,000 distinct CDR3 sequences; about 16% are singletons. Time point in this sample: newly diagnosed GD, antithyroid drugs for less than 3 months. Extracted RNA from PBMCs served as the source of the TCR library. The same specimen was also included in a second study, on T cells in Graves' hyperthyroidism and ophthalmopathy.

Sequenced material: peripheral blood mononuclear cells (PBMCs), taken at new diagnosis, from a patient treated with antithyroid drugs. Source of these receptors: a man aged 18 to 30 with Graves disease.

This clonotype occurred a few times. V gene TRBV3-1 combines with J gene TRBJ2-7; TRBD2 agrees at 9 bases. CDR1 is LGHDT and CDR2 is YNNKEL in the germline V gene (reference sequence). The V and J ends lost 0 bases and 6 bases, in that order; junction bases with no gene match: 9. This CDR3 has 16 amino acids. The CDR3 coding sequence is TGTGCCAGCAGCCAAGAGCGGGCGGGAGGGCCGGTCGAGCAGTACTTC. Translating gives CASSQERAGGPVEQYF.

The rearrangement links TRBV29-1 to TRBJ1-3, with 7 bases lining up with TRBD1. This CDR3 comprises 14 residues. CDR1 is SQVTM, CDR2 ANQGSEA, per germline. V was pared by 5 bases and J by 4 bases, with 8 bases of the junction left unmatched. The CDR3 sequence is CSVSAATGGNTIYF. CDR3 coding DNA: TGCAGCGTTTCCGCCGCGACAGGGGGAAACACCATATATTTT.

The CDR3 region is CASSLTSWEGETSGANVLTF. In nucleotides, the CDR3 is TGTGCCAGCAGCTTAACGTCTTGGGAGGGAGAGACTTCTGGGGCCAACGTCCTGACTTTC. The chain uses TRBV7-3 and TRBJ2-6; TRBD2 aligns across 7 bases. V was pared by 0 bases and J by 1 base, with 12 bases of the junction left unmatched. The germline V gene has CDR1 SGHTA and CDR2 FQGTGA. The CDR3 has 20 amino acids.

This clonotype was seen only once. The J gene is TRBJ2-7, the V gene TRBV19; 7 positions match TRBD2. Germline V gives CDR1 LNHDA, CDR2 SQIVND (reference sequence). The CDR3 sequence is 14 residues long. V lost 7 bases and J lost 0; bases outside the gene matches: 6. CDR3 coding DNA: TGTGCCAGTAAAAGGGCTAGCGGCTCCTACGAGCAGTACTTC. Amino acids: CASKRASGSYEQYF.

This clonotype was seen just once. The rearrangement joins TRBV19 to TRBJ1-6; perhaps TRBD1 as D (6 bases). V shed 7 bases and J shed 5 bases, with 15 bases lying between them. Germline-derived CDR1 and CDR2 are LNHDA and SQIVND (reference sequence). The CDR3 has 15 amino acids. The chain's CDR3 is CASTPQGSNNSPLHF. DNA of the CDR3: TGTGCCAGTACCCCACAGGGATCCAATAATTCACCCCTCCACTTT.